One sample yielded the 7 T cell receptor beta chains listed below, sequenced in a study of CD8+ T cells in alopecia areata. Noted treatment: oral pan-JAK inhibitor, 5-10 mg twice daily. TCR sequencing used cDNA made by reverse transcription of extracted RNA. Assay: immunoSEQ multiplex PCR; the TCRdb copy retains only in-frame clones and omits some. The sample carries roughly 99,000 clones, 80% to 85% recorded once. This sample comprised CD8+ T cells sorted from blood, obtained at week 24, from a patient treated with tofacitinib. Source of these receptors: a human donor with alopecia areata.

This clone was counted a single time. The rearrangement uses TRBV6-5 and TRBJ2-4; D possibly corresponds to TRBD1 (5 bases). The V and J ends lost 2 bases and 0 bases respectively, with 5 bases between them. Looked up from germline, CDR1 is MNHEY and CDR2 is SVGAGI. This CDR3 has 14 residues. CDR3 loop: CASSYDRAKNIQYF. The DNA of the CDR3 is TGTGCCAGCAGTTACGACAGAGCCAAAAACATTCAGTACTTC.

This sequence joins TRBV5-1 and TRBJ2-7; tentatively, D is TRBD1 (6 bases). The CDR3 consists of 17 residues. CDR1 SGHRS and CDR2 YFSETQ come from the germline V gene. V lost 4 bases and J 2 bases, leaving 22 bases between the germline ends. CDR3 bases: TGCGCCAGCAGCCCATCGTCCGGGACACCCAATACCTACGAGCAGTACTTC. Its translation: CASSPSSGTPNTYEQYF.

This clone was observed once. This rearrangement joins TRBV29-1 to TRBJ2-7; perhaps D is TRBD1 or TRBD2 (5 bases each). The CDR3 contains 12 residues. In germline, CDR1 is SQVTM, CDR2 ANQGSEA. Between the trimmed V and J ends, which lost 1 base and 3 bases, there was a span of 7 bases. As DNA, the CDR3 is TGCAGCGTTGAAGTGGGGGACTACGAGCAGTACTTC. It specifies CSVEVGDYEQYF.

J is TRBJ2-5 and V is TRBV5-1, with TRBD1 matching over 7 bases. The germline CDR1 and CDR2 sequences are SGHRS and YFSETQ. The J segment lost 4 bases and the V segment lost 4 bases, leaving 16 bases of the junction unmatched. The CDR3 extends over 17 amino acids. CDR3 region: CASSPGPGQGGRETQYF. The DNA for the CDR3 is TGCGCCAGCAGCCCCGGCCCCGGCCAAGGGGGCAGAGAGACCCAGTACTTC.

The table lists this clone with a few counts. The chain links TRBV29-1 to TRBJ2-1; the D is unclear. V was cut by 2 bases and J by 7 bases, with 15 bases left in between. This CDR3 comprises 14 residues. The germline CDR1 and CDR2 sequences are SQVTM and ANQGSEA. In DNA, the CDR3 is TGCAGCGTTGAATCACCCGGGCCCCAAAATGAGCAGTTCTTC. This gives the protein CSVESPGPQNEQFF.

This chain connects TRBV27 to TRBJ2-3, with 14 bases matching TRBD2. V dropped 1 base and J dropped 1; count of bases not matched to a gene: 7. Germline V CDR1 and CDR2: MNHEY, SMNVEV (reference sequence). The CDR3 has 19 amino acids. CDR3 sequence (DNA): TGTGCCAGCAGTTTATTGGCGGGACTAGCGGGGGCCGGCACAGATACGCAGTATTTT. Translating it yields CASSLLAGLAGAGTDTQYF.

The chain has TRBV7-6 and TRBJ1-1, with D possibly TRBD1 on 6 matching bases. This CDR3 has 14 amino acids. Germline V CDR1 and CDR2: SGHVS, FNYEAQ. The V end lost 3 bases, the J end lost 3 bases, and 11 bases lay between the germline ends. The CDR3 is CASSFSDRHTEAFF. DNA of the CDR3: TGTGCCAGCAGCTTTTCAGACAGGCACACTGAAGCTTTCTTT.